A single sample is the source of the 24 T cell receptor beta chains below, sequenced in a study of T cells after yellow fever vaccination. TCRdb redid the calling of the 5' RACE reads with MiXCR, one entry per CDR3 protein. The table lists 300,000 to 350,000 distinct CDR3 sequences, 3% to 4.5% of them singletons. The sequencing used PBMCs, collected 5 days after the yellow fever booster vaccination. These receptors were taken from a man between 18 and 35 years old who received the YFV17D yellow fever vaccine.

The chain employs TRBV7-2 and TRBJ2-4; tentative D call: TRBD2 (5 bases). V was trimmed by 5 bases and J by 0 bases, leaving 20 bases between them. CDR3 length equals 18 residues. The germline gives CDR1 SGHTA, CDR2 FQGNSA. This CDR3 reads CASSLIRGGGLAKNIQYF. In DNA, the CDR3 is TGTGCCAGCAGCCTCATACGTGGAGGCGGACTAGCCAAAAACATTCAGTACTTC.

This clonotype was recorded many times. The chain carries TRBV7-2 and TRBJ2-1; 9 bases align to TRBD2. Trimming at V came to 1 base and at J to 8 bases, leaving 6 bases not matched to a gene. The CDR3 contains 15 residues. Germline V gene lookup returns CDR1 SGHTA and CDR2 FQGNSA. CDR3 nucleotides: TGTGCCAGCAGCTTAGGCCTAGCGGGGAGGGATGAGCAGTTCTTC. As protein: CASSLGLAGRDEQFF.

This clonotype was counted only a few times. The V gene is TRBV29-1, the J gene TRBJ1-1; TRBD1 might be the D (6 bases). The CDR3 totals 13 residues. Trimming shortened V by 5 bases and J by 1 base, and 11 bases separated the two germline ends. Germline CDR1 is SQVTM and CDR2 is ANQGSEA. In DNA form, the CDR3 reads TGCAGCGTTAGTACACAGGGGAACACTGAAGCTTTCTTT. Protein: CSVSTQGNTEAFF.

The chain joins TRBV15 to TRBJ2-1; perhaps TRBD2 as D (6 bases). V lost 2 bases to trimming and J lost 5 bases, with 13 bases between them. Germline V gene data show CDR1 as LNHNV and CDR2 as YYDKDF (reference sequence). This CDR3 comprises 15 residues. CDR3 DNA: TGTGCCACCAGCAGACCCGCGGAGCGGGACAATGAGCAGTTCTTC. Encoded protein: CATSRPAERDNEQFF.

This clonotype was recorded many times. The rearrangement joins TRBV3-1 to TRBJ2-2; 11 bases are shared with TRBD2. Germline trimming cut 4 bases from V and 4 bases from J; bases unmatched to any gene: 8. Germline V CDR1 and CDR2: LGHDT, YNNKEL (reference sequence). The CDR3 length is 17 residues. This chain's CDR3 is CASSPHTSGGVTGELFF. Here the CDR3 DNA reads TGTGCCAGCAGCCCTCATACTAGCGGGGGCGTCACCGGGGAGCTGTTTTTT.

This clonotype was seen many times. The chain has TRBV19 and TRBJ1-1, with D possibly matching TRBD1 (5 bases). Looked up from germline, CDR1 is LNHDA and CDR2 is SQIVND (reference sequence). The V gene lost 2 bases and the J gene lost 4 bases, with 17 bases spanning the gap. This CDR3 has 16 amino acids. The CDR3 DNA reads TGTGCCAGTAGTATATGGGCTGCAGGGTCGGGCACTGAAGCTTTCTTT. This translates into CASSIWAAGSGTEAFF.

Many counts were recorded for this clonotype. The gene calls are TRBV7-8 and TRBJ2-3, with D possibly matching TRBD1 (6 bases). V shed 5 bases and J shed 7 bases, with 10 bases lying between them. From germline, CDR1 is SGHVS and CDR2 FQNEAQ. The CDR3 extends over 12 amino acids. CDR3 protein: CASSRDTNTQYF. CDR3 DNA: TGTGCCAGCAGCCGGGACACGAATACGCAGTATTTT. Using reference TRBV7-8 and TRBJ2-3 for the parts outside the CDR3, the full variable domain is GAGVSQSPRYKVAKRGQDVALRCDPISGHVSLFWYQQALGQGPEFLTYFQNEAQLDKSGLPSDRFFAERPEGSVSTLKIQRTQQEDSAVYLCASSRDTNTQYFGPGTRLTVL.

The CDR3 spells CASSYSGNTNQPQHF. The CDR3 nucleotides are TGTGCCAGCAGTTACTCGGGGAATACCAATCAGCCCCAGCATTTT. The chain couples TRBV6-2 or TRBV6-3 to TRBJ1-5; D gene unclear. Trimming cost V 0 bases and J 3 bases, with 9 bases left between them. This CDR3 comprises 15 residues. CDR1 MNHEY and CDR2 SVGEGT come from the germline V gene.

The rearrangement uses TRBV6-6 and TRBJ1-5; D not certain. The germline V gene encodes CDR1 MNHNY and CDR2 SVGAGI (reference sequence). This CDR3 is 15 amino acids long. The V and J ends lost 2 bases and 1 base respectively, with 9 bases between them. DNA of the CDR3: TGTGCCAGCAGTTACGGTCATGGCAGCAATCAGCCCCAGCATTTT. It is translated as CASSYGHGSNQPQHF.

The chain has TRBV18 and TRBJ1-1; no definite D call. Germline CDR1 reads KGHSH; CDR2 reads LQKENI. The CDR3 runs 14 residues. The V and J ends lost 3 bases and 1 base respectively, with 9 bases between them. CDR3 in amino acids: CASSPRRTNTEAFF. The DNA for the CDR3 is TGTGCCAGCTCACCGAGACGGACGAACACTGAAGCTTTCTTT.

This clonotype was observed at least ten times. V is TRBV19 and J is TRBJ2-1; the D gene is possibly TRBD2 (6 bases). The CDR3 is 14 amino acids. Germline V gives CDR1 LNHDA, CDR2 SQIVND (reference sequence). V lost 8 bases and J lost 5, with 16 bases in between. This CDR3 reads CASRIRGLNNEQFF. The CDR3 DNA reads as TGTGCCAGTCGGATCCGGGGACTGAACAATGAGCAGTTCTTC.

This clonotype was picked up many times. This chain links TRBV28 with TRBJ2-1; TRBD2 might be the D (6 bases). Trimming took 7 bases from V and 5 from J, leaving 27 bases between them. Germline-derived CDR1 and CDR2 are MDHEN and SYDVKM. This CDR3 contains 18 residues. CDR3 amino acids: CASNTASGTQAFNNEQFF. The CDR3 DNA is TGTGCCAGCAATACCGCCTCCGGGACTCAAGCCTTTAACAATGAGCAGTTCTTC.

In its sample, this clonotype was seen a few times. This chain uses TRBV6-1 with TRBJ1-1; D ambiguous. V was shortened by 6 bases and J by 7 bases, with 24 bases between the two germline ends. The CDR3 is 16 amino acids. Germline loops: CDR1 MNHNS, CDR2 SASEGT. The CDR3 sequence is CASRSRKGLANREAFF. The CDR3 DNA follows: TGTGCCAGCAGGTCCCGGAAAGGTCTGGCCAACCGTGAAGCTTTCTTT.

The chain recombines TRBV9 with TRBJ2-2, with TRBD1 as a possible D gene (5 bases). Trimming removed 4 bases from V and 4 bases from J, with 17 bases in between. CDR3 length: 16 amino acids. Germline V gives CDR1 SGDLS, CDR2 YYNGEE. CDR3 protein: CASSFRRTLSTGELFF. Written as DNA, the CDR3 is TGTGCCAGCAGCTTCCGACGGACACTGTCCACCGGGGAGCTGTTTTTT. Full variable domain (outside the CDR3, taken from reference TRBV9 and TRBJ2-2): DSGVTQTPKHLITATGQRVTLRCSPRSGDLSVYWYQQSLDQGLQFLIQYYNGEERAKGNILERFSAQQFPDLHSELNLSSLELGDSALYFCASSFRRTLSTGELFFGEGSRLTVL.

This clonotype appeared a few times. The J gene is TRBJ2-3, the V gene TRBV29-1; 7 bases are a match to TRBD2. CDR3 size: 11 residues. Per the germline V gene, CDR1 is SQVTM and CDR2 is ANQGSEA. With 8 bases clipped from V and 6 bases from J, the junction kept 5 bases outside the gene matches. CDR3 DNA: TGCAGCTGGGGGGGTAGGGATACGCAGTATTTT. Residues: CSWGGRDTQYF.

This clonotype was seen many times. The J gene is TRBJ2-2, the V gene TRBV7-2; D perhaps matches TRBD1 (6 bases). The CDR3 length is 17 residues. V was cut by 4 bases and J by 3 bases, with 18 bases left in between. The germline CDR1 and CDR2 sequences are SGHTA and FQGNSA. In DNA, the CDR3 is TGTGCCAGCAGCTCCCCAGATGGGGGCTGGTACACCGGGGAGCTGTTTTTT. It yields the protein CASSSPDGGWYTGELFF.

V and J are TRBV20-1 and TRBJ2-5; the match to TRBD2 covers 9 bases. With 2 bases clipped from V and 4 bases from J, the junction kept 8 bases outside the gene matches. Per the germline V gene, CDR1 is DFQATT and CDR2 is SNEGSKA (reference sequence). The CDR3 has 15 residues. The CDR3: CSARTPTAGGETQYF. CDR3 coding DNA: TGCAGTGCTAGAACCCCCACAGCGGGGGGAGAGACCCAGTACTTC.

This clonotype was counted only a few times. This rearrangement joins TRBV7-2 to TRBJ2-3; 12 nucleotides line up with TRBD2. The CDR3 totals 17 residues. Germline values: CDR1 SGHTA, CDR2 FQGNSA. The ends lost 2 bases at V and 2 bases at J; junction bases unmatched: 5. This CDR3 reads CASSLPLAGGPTDTQYF. The CDR3 DNA reads TGTGCCAGCAGCTTACCCCTAGCGGGGGGGCCCACAGATACGCAGTATTTT.

The chain recombines TRBV6-1 with TRBJ2-6; TRBD1 agrees at 12 bases. In germline, CDR1 is MNHNS, CDR2 SASEGT. V shed 5 bases, J shed 4 bases, and the junction held 6 bases outside the gene matches. CDR3 length: 17 amino acids. The CDR3 is CASSMGQGAPGANVLTF. CDR3 sequence (DNA): TGTGCCAGCAGTATGGGACAGGGGGCGCCGGGGGCCAACGTCCTGACTTTC.

This clonotype was picked up many times. V usage is TRBV6-5 and J usage is TRBJ2-1; D is unclear. Trimming removed 0 bases at V and 6 bases at J, with 12 bases between. CDR1 is MNHEY and CDR2 is SVGAGI in the germline V gene. This CDR3 comprises 15 residues. The CDR3 coding sequence is TGTGCCAGCAGTTACTCGACTCCTGTGGGCAATGAGCAGTTCTTC. As protein: CASSYSTPVGNEQFF.

This clonotype was detected a few times. The CDR3, as DNA: TGTGCCAGCAGCCAAGGGCCAGGGAAGGGTACTGAAGCTTTCTTT. Protein product: CASSQGPGKGTEAFF. This chain connects TRBV4-2 to TRBJ1-1, with a possible D match to TRBD1 (5 bases). The V end was cut by 1 base, the J end by 5 bases, with 14 bases between. The CDR3 covers 15 residues. Germline loops: CDR1 LGHNA, CDR2 YNFKEQ.

This clonotype was seen many times. The V and J genes are TRBV12-3 or TRBV12-4 and TRBJ2-7; D not certain. CDR3 length: 13 amino acids. Trimming shortened V by 4 bases and J by 4 bases, and 11 bases separated the two germline ends. The CDR3 DNA follows: TGTGCCAGCAGTTCCACCAACTCATACGAGCAGTACTTC. Encoded protein: CASSSTNSYEQYF.

This clonotype was detected ten times or more. The rearrangement joins TRBV5-6 to TRBJ2-5; possible D gene TRBD2, 6 bases. Looked up from germline, CDR1 is SGHDT and CDR2 is YYEEEE. V lost 1 base and J 2 bases, leaving 12 bases between the germline ends. The CDR3 consists of 15 residues. The CDR3 region has the DNA TGTGCCAGCAGCTTGCTGGCGGGGATTCAAGAGACCCAGTACTTC. It specifies CASSLLAGIQETQYF.

The genes are TRBV27 and TRBJ1-4; weak D call: TRBD1 (5 bases). The length of the CDR3 is 14 residues. CDR1 is MNHEY, CDR2 SMNVEV, per germline (reference sequence). With 4 bases removed from V and 8 bases from J, the gap between germline ends came to 14 bases. The CDR3 loop reads CASSSSDRPEKLFF. For the CDR3, the DNA is TGTGCCAGCAGTTCCTCCGACAGACCCGAAAAACTGTTTTTT. Full variable domain (remainder filled in from reference TRBV27 and TRBJ1-4): EAQVTQNPRYLITVTGKKLTVTCSQNMNHEYMSWYRQDPGLGLRQIYYSMNVEVTDKGDVPEGYKVSRKEKRNFPLILESPSPNQTSLYFCASSSSDRPEKLFFGSGTQLSVL.